The 30 T cell receptor beta chains listed next were all sequenced from one sample in a study of shared clonotypes between healthy human individuals. The method was immunoSEQ multiplex PCR; TCRdb's version includes in-frame clones alone and lacks a portion of them. The top ten hold about 0.4% of the sample, which has 1,400,000 or so clones, approximately 98.5% seen once. Sequencing input: naive CD4+ T cells sorted from blood. As to subset: CD45RA+ positively selected. These receptors all come from a young man in good health.

This chain links TRBV9 with TRBJ1-3; D not certain. Germline lookup yields CDR1 SGDLS and CDR2 YYNGEE. This CDR3 has 13 residues. V lost 1 base and J lost 8, with 10 bases in between. The CDR3 coding sequence is TGTGCCAGCAGCGTAATGGGCCCCGACACCATATATTTT. It specifies CASSVMGPDTIYF.

The J gene is TRBJ2-7, the V gene TRBV28; the D is unclear. Germline CDR1 reads MDHEN; CDR2 reads SYDVKM. CDR3 size: 13 residues. The V gene lost 6 bases and the J gene lost 2 bases, with 11 bases spanning the gap. The CDR3 region has the DNA TGTGCCAGCAGGGGCCCCCGACCCTACGAGCAGTACTTC. Protein product: CASRGPRPYEQYF.

The V and J genes are TRBV4-3 and TRBJ2-5; 8 bases match TRBD2. This CDR3 is 15 amino acids long. Trimming cost V 1 base and J 4 bases; bases outside gene matches: 5. Germline V CDR1 and CDR2: LGHNA, YSLEER. In nucleotides, the CDR3 is TGCGCCAGCAGCCAAGTCGGGGGGGGTCGAGAGACCCAGTACTTC. Translating it yields CASSQVGGGRETQYF.

The chain has TRBV5-5 and TRBJ2-3; D is possibly TRBD1 (5 bases). Germline V gene data show CDR1 as SGHKS and CDR2 as YYEKEE (reference sequence). The CDR3 contains 15 residues. V lost 2 bases and J 6 bases, leaving 16 bases between the germline ends. The CDR3 spells CASSFSRTPGDTQYF. The CDR3 DNA follows: TGTGCCAGCAGCTTTTCCCGGACACCCGGGGATACGCAGTATTTT.

Note on this clone: Other DNA sequences of this sample code for an identical CDR3. J is TRBJ1-5 and V is TRBV5-5, with D tentatively TRBD1 (5 bases). V was clipped by 2 bases and J by 5 bases, with 8 bases between them. Germline V lookup: CDR1 SGHKS, CDR2 YYEKEE (reference sequence). The length of the CDR3 is 13 residues. CDR3 loop: CASSLLGDQPQHF. The CDR3 DNA sequence: TGTGCCAGCAGCTTATTAGGGGATCAGCCCCAGCATTTT.

With regard to this clone: The identical CDR3 is also encoded by other nucleotide sequences in the sample. The chain is built from TRBV18 and TRBJ2-7, with D possibly being TRBD1 (5 bases). Trimming removed 3 bases from V and 5 bases from J, with 8 bases in between. Germline lookup yields CDR1 KGHSH and CDR2 LQKENI. The CDR3 loop spans 12 amino acids. The CDR3 DNA reads as TGTGCCAGCTCACCCCAGGGCCACGAGCAGTACTTC. Its protein product is CASSPQGHEQYF. The full variable domain, with the rest looked up from reference TRBV18 and TRBJ2-7, is NAGVMQNPRHLVRRRGQEARLRCSPMKGHSHVYWYRQLPEEGLKFMVYLQKENIIDESGMPKERFSAEFPKEGPSILRIQQVVRGDSAAYFCASSPQGHEQYFGPGTRLTVT.

The chain employs TRBV2 and TRBJ2-1, with D perhaps TRBD1 or TRBD2 (5 bases each). Germline V gene sequence: CDR1 SNHLY, CDR2 FYNNEI. Deletions cut 6 bases from V and 8 bases from J, with 14 bases between. The CDR3 is 13 residues long. CDR3 protein: CASRSLGTHEQFF. The CDR3 DNA is TGTGCCAGCAGGTCTCTGGGGACCCATGAGCAGTTCTTC. Based on the CDR3 plus reference TRBV2 and TRBJ2-1, the full variable domain is EPEVTQTPSHQVTQMGQEVILRCVPISNHLYFYWYRQILGQKVEFLVSFYNNEISEKSEIFDDQFSVERPDGSNFTLKIRSTKLEDSAMYFCASRSLGTHEQFFGPGTRLTVL.

J is TRBJ1-5 and V is TRBV29-1; D not resolved. Trimming removed 4 bases from V and 0 bases from J, with 4 bases in between. The germline CDR1 and CDR2 sequences are SQVTM and ANQGSEA. The CDR3 has 12 residues. This chain's CDR3 is CSVVDSNQPQHF. In nucleotides, the CDR3 is TGCAGCGTTGTGGATAGCAATCAGCCCCAGCATTTT. The full variable domain, rest sourced from reference TRBV29-1 and TRBJ1-5, is SAVISQKPSRDICQRGTSLTIQCQVDSQVTMMFWYRQQPGQSLTLIATANQGSEATYESGFVIDKFPISRPNLTFSTLTVSNMSPEDSSIYLCSVVDSNQPQHFGDGTRLSIL.

The CDR3 nucleotides read TGTGCCAGTAGTATAGCACCGGGACTAGCGTTGCAGTTCTTC. This sequence encodes CASSIAPGLALQFF. This sequence joins TRBV19 and TRBJ2-1; 10 nucleotides match TRBD2. CDR1 and CDR2 from the germline V gene are LNHDA and SQIVND (reference sequence). This CDR3 is built from 14 residues. Unmatched junction bases numbered 6, after V lost 1 base and J lost 12 bases. The full variable domain, completed using reference TRBV19 and TRBJ2-1, is DGGITQSPKYLFRKEGQNVTLSCEQNLNHDAMYWYRQDPGQGLRLIYYSQIVNDFQKGDIAEGYSVSREKKESFPLTVTSAQKNPTAFYLCASSIAPGLALQFFGPGTRLTVL.

The chain has TRBV6-1 and TRBJ2-5; D is ambiguous. CDR1 and CDR2 (germline): MNHNS, SASEGT. Trimming pared 4 bases from V and 5 bases from J, leaving 14 bases between. The CDR3 has 14 residues. DNA of the CDR3: TGTGCCAGCAGTGCGCTGGACCCCCCGGAGACCCAGTACTTC. It specifies CASSALDPPETQYF.

The chain joins TRBV4-1 to TRBJ1-2, with 9 positions matching TRBD1. Per the germline V gene, CDR1 is MGHRA and CDR2 is YSYEKL. The CDR3 runs 14 residues. The V and J ends lost 1 base and 7 bases, in that order; junction bases with no gene match: 4. As DNA, the CDR3 is TGCGCCAGCAGCCAAGCGGGACAGGGTTTTGGCTACACCTTC. Encoded protein: CASSQAGQGFGYTF.

The J gene is TRBJ2-1, the V gene TRBV25-1; maybe TRBD1 (5 bases). The germline gives CDR1 MGHDK, CDR2 SYGVNS. The ends were cut back, 4 bases at V and 11 bases at J, with 15 bases in the middle. The CDR3 runs 13 residues. For the CDR3, the DNA is TGTGCCAGCAGTGCCTGGGGCTCAGAAAAGCAGTTCTTC. Encoded protein: CASSAWGSEKQFF. Supplemented by reference TRBV25-1 and TRBJ2-1, the full variable domain reads EADIYQTPRYLVIGTGKKITLECSQTMGHDKMYWYQQDPGMELHLIHYSYGVNSTEKGDLSSESTVSRIRTEHFPLTLESARPSHTSQYLCASSAWGSEKQFFGPGTRLTVL.

The rearrangement uses TRBV10-2 and TRBJ2-2; D uncertain. V was shortened by 3 bases and J by 4 bases, with 12 bases between the two germline ends. The CDR3 totals 15 residues. Germline CDR1 WSHSY, CDR2 SAAADI. The CDR3, as DNA: TGCGCCAGCAGTGAATTCCTGGCAGTCACCGGGGAGCTGTTTTTT. Encoded protein: CASSEFLAVTGELFF.

The chain is built from TRBV18 and TRBJ2-7; D call uncertain. The V end lost 2 bases, the J end lost 6 bases, and 8 bases lay between the germline ends. Germline V gene data show CDR1 as KGHSH and CDR2 as LQKENI. The CDR3 loop spans 12 amino acids. CDR3 residues: CASSPGQSEQYF. The DNA for the CDR3 is TGTGCCAGCTCACCAGGCCAGTCCGAGCAGTACTTC.

This chain joins TRBV28 and TRBJ2-3, with 7 bases matching TRBD2. The CDR3 spans 15 residues. V was pared by 3 bases and J by 1 base, with 4 bases of the junction left unmatched. Germline CDR1 reads MDHEN; CDR2 reads SYDVKM. As DNA, the CDR3 is TGTGCCAGCAGTTTTCGGGGGGTCGGCACAGATACGCAGTATTTT. Its protein is CASSFRGVGTDTQYF.

V is TRBV6-5 and J is TRBJ2-3; a possible D gene is TRBD2 (6 bases). Germline CDR1 and CDR2: MNHEY and SVGAGI. The V end was cut by 6 bases, the J end by 2 bases, with 15 bases between. The CDR3 is made up of 15 amino acids. The DNA for the CDR3 is TGTGCCAGCAGACCGCGGGGCGGACCCACAGATACGCAGTATTTT. Translated, it gives CASRPRGGPTDTQYF.

CDR3 loop: CAAHPYWGDRVNYGYTF. CDR3 nucleotide sequence: TGTGCCGCCCATCCGTATTGGGGGGACAGAGTTAACTATGGCTACACCTTC. V and J are TRBV27 and TRBJ1-2; 7 bases are shared with TRBD1. Looked up from germline, CDR1 is MNHEY and CDR2 is SMNVEV (reference sequence). Trimming at V came to 11 bases and at J to 1 base, leaving 19 bases not matched to a gene. The CDR3 is 17 residues long.

The rearrangement uses TRBV5-4 and TRBJ2-7, with a tentative D call TRBD1 (6 bases). Germline values: CDR1 SGHNT, CDR2 YYREEE (reference sequence). The CDR3 covers 16 residues. Trimming stripped 1 base from V and 2 bases from J, with 16 bases between. CDR3 in DNA: TGTGCCAGCAGCTTGTTCAGGGGACGGATTACCTACGAGCAGTACTTC. Translation gives CASSLFRGRITYEQYF.

V and J are TRBV7-3 and TRBJ2-6; D gene uncertain. This CDR3 spans 16 amino acids. Trimming stripped 5 bases from V and 0 bases from J, with 11 bases between. Germline V gene sequence: CDR1 SGHTA, CDR2 FQGTGA. The CDR3 DNA follows: TGTGCCAGCAGCACAATCCCCCTCTCTGGGGCCAACGTCCTGACTTTC. Protein product: CASSTIPLSGANVLTF.

V and J are TRBV7-9 and TRBJ2-7; D is perhaps TRBD1 or TRBD2 (5 bases each). The V end was cut by 4 bases, the J end by 3 bases, with 16 bases between. Germline assignment: CDR1 SEHNR and CDR2 FQNEAQ (reference sequence). The CDR3 length is 15 residues. The CDR3 bases are TGTGCCAGCAGCTCTAGAGGGACCCTAGGCTACGAGCAGTACTTC. Its protein is CASSSRGTLGYEQYF.

The CDR3 here is CATSRDRRDQPQHF. CDR3 DNA: TGTGCCACCAGCAGAGATCGGAGAGATCAGCCCCAGCATTTT. This chain connects TRBV15 to TRBJ1-5; D is unresolved. V was shortened by 0 bases and J by 5 bases, with 8 bases between the two germline ends. Per germline, CDR1 LNHNV and CDR2 YYDKDF (reference sequence). This CDR3 spans 14 amino acids.

This chain links TRBV2 with TRBJ2-1, with TRBD2 matching over 12 bases. The V gene end was trimmed by 8 bases and the J gene end by 2 bases; junction bases not matched to a gene: 4. The CDR3 totals 15 residues. Germline values: CDR1 SNHLY, CDR2 FYNNEI. In nucleotides, the CDR3 is TGTGCCAGCTTCGGACTAGCGGGACCCTACAATGAGCAGTTCTTC. This translates into CASFGLAGPYNEQFF.

The rearrangement links TRBV9 to TRBJ2-5; 11 bases agree with TRBD2. V was pared by 0 bases and J by 4 bases, with 8 bases of the junction left unmatched. This CDR3 has 17 residues. CDR1 SGDLS and CDR2 YYNGEE come from the germline V gene. CDR3 nucleotide sequence: TGTGCCAGCAGCGTAGAGGTAACTAGCGGGAGTGGAGAGACCCAGTACTTC. It specifies CASSVEVTSGSGETQYF.

The chain has TRBV29-1 and TRBJ2-3, with D unclear. The CDR3 is 12 residues long. Trimming cost V 7 bases and J 2 bases, with 10 bases left between them. Germline V gives CDR1 SQVTM, CDR2 ANQGSEA. CDR3 in DNA: TGCAGCGGCCTACCCCTCACAGATACGCAGTATTTT. This encodes CSGLPLTDTQYF.

As DNA, the CDR3 is TGCAGCGTTTCGACCACTGAAGCTTTCTTT. Residues: CSVSTTEAFF. This chain links TRBV29-1 with TRBJ1-1; unclear D gene. Germline assignment: CDR1 SQVTM and CDR2 ANQGSEA. V shed 5 bases and J shed 4 bases, with 5 bases lying between them. CDR3 length: 10 amino acids.

The DNA of the CDR3 is TGTGCCAGCAGCTTGGGTTCGGGGCAGGGCGACGAAGCTTTCTTT. This codes for CASSLGSGQGDEAFF. The chain uses TRBV5-8 and TRBJ1-1; D may be TRBD1 (5 bases). The CDR3 sequence is 15 residues long. The V and J ends lost 0 bases and 8 bases respectively, with 17 bases between them. The germline CDR1 and CDR2 sequences are SGHTS and YDEGEE.

The rearrangement links TRBV6-6 to TRBJ1-2, with D unclear. Trimming pared 8 bases from V and 8 bases from J, leaving 12 bases between. CDR1 and CDR2 (germline): MNHNY, SVGAGI (reference sequence). The CDR3 covers 11 residues. In nucleotides, the CDR3 is TGTGCCAGCGGGTCAATGGAAGGCTACACCTTC. This sequence encodes CASGSMEGYTF.

This chain links TRBV5-5 with TRBJ1-4, with D unresolved. The V gene's germline CDR1 is SGHKS and CDR2 YYEKEE (reference sequence). The CDR3 length is 17 residues. Trimming shortened V by 4 bases and J by 0 bases, and 16 bases separated the two germline ends. CDR3 coding DNA: TGTGCCAGCAGCCGCGGTGTGCAAGGGACAACTAATGAAAAACTGTTTTTT. Translation gives CASSRGVQGTTNEKLFF.

Concerning this clone itself: In the same sample, other DNA sequences code for this CDR3. The V and J genes are TRBV18 and TRBJ2-7, with unresolved D. The V gene's germline CDR1 is KGHSH and CDR2 LQKENI. This CDR3 region has 12 residues. V was pared by 2 bases and J by 2 bases, with 4 bases between. CDR3 amino acids: CASSPKAYEQYF. The CDR3 DNA reads TGTGCCAGCTCACCAAAAGCCTACGAGCAGTACTTC.

J is TRBJ2-6 and V is TRBV5-4; 11 nucleotides align to TRBD1. This CDR3 region has 16 residues. CDR1 is SGHNT and CDR2 is YYREEE in the germline V gene (reference sequence). The J segment lost 0 bases and the V segment lost 6 bases, leaving 2 bases of the junction unmatched. CDR3 nucleotides: TGTGCCAGCAAAGGGACAGGGGGCTCTGGGGCCAACGTCCTGACTTTC. Translated, it gives CASKGTGGSGANVLTF.